The T cell receptor beta chain described here comes from a study of Graves' ophthalmopathy and Graves' hyperthyroidism. CDR3 regions of TCR beta were amplified from RNA transcripts. HTBI-primed first-round RT-PCR preceded second-round multiplex PCR. MiXCR, run by TCRdb on the multiplex PCR reads, gives a single entry per CDR3 protein. This table has 360,000 or so distinct CDR3 sequences, approximately 20% appearing once. Physicians reached a diagnosis by relying on clinical symptoms, serum thyroxine, TRAb, thyroid ultrasound and orbital computed tomography. The V end was cut by 5 bases, the J end by 4 bases, with 14 bases between. This CDR3 contains 14 residues.

The V call is TRBV12-3 or TRBV12-4, the J call TRBJ2-5; D possibly matches TRBD1 or TRBD2 (7 bases each). Sample: peripheral blood. This receptor was obtained from a woman under 30 with Graves' ophthalmopathy. The CDR3 DNA is TGTGCCAGCAGTGGAACAGGGGAGGGAGAGACCCAGTACTTC. It specifies CASSGTGEGETQYF.